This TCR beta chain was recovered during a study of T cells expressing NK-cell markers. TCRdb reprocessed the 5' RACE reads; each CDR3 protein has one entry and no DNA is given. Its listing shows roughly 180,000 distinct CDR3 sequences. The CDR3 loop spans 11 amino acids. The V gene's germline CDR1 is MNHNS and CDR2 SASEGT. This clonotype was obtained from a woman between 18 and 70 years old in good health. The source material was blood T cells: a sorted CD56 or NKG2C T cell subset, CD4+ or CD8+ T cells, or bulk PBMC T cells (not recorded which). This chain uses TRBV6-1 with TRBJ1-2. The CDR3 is CASLWGYGYTF.